This is a list of T cell receptor beta chains from one sample in a study of T-cell reconstitution after alpha-beta-depleted transplantation in children. One entry per CDR3 protein results from TCRdb running MiXCR on the PCR reads. The data hold about 1,000,000 distinct CDR3 sequences, with about 29% observed a single time. The starting material was PBMCs, mostly from graft donor cells, obtained 360 days after TCRalphabeta/CD19-depleted stem cell transplant. These receptors were taken from a boy younger than two who had a stem cell transplant for SCID, so the T cells may come from the graft donor. CDR3s leave out the opening cysteine and the closing phenylalanine or tryptophan.

V	CDR3
TRBV19	ASSPFPGPLILRETQY
TRBV5-1	ASSAGDGSPLH
TRBV24-1	ATSQGTETQY
TRBV19	ASSYGVAAYNEQF
TRBV19	ASSMGSGGALYNEQF
TRBV21-1	ASSKSGRAPYEQY
TRBV18	ASSPLGREQY
TRBV20-1	SASYGAKNIQY
TRBV4-1	ASSQDPGGSGGVYNEQF
TRBV5-6	ASSSRPAGDQETQY
TRBV7-3	ASSLRGGNGANVLT
TRBV20-1	SALLRGVPYEQY
TRBV25-1	ASSGAGVYGYT
TRBV12-3/TRBV12-4	ASTHGSGGAYNEQF
TRBV28	ASSSRDYYEQY
TRBV5-6	ASSPRAGANTEAF
TRBV10-3	ATLGRAQETQY
TRBV19	ASSPVDNSYEQY
TRBV21-1	ASSKVYPQD
TRBV10-2	ASNYAGRDTEAF
TRBV5-1	ASSFSIETGLMETQY
TRBV11-2	ASSLGQPPRAYEQF
TRBV11-1	ASSPATSRGSGNSPLH
TRBV20-1	SASRDSAGFGEQY
TRBV29-1	SVGLGQGRGEAF
TRBV12-3/TRBV12-4	ATGRTGAFTDTQY
TRBV29-1	SAPREDMNTEAF
TRBV6-5	ASSSHRGTNEKLF
TRBV7-2	ASSAGTGSGETQY
TRBV27	ASSLTPRLAAFSYEQY
TRBV6-5	ASSYSAGVGNTIY
TRBV28	ASMFNYGYT
TRBV4-1	ASSQESTGNGYT
TRBV5-1	ASSSRNRGQDEQF
TRBV12-3/TRBV12-4	ASSLYGQGAPYNEQF
TRBV12-3/TRBV12-4	ASSQYSGNTIY
TRBV20-1	SAPMVTGTSQY
TRBV27	ASSLSIGQKHYEQY
TRBV6-5	ASSYSRSTGMWGEKLF
TRBV29-1	SVEDSGSSNYGYT
TRBV14	ASSQAGSGEQF